These 7 T cell receptor beta chains originate from one sample sequenced in a study of blood T cell repertoires in COVID-19. Produced via immunoSEQ multiplex PCR; TCRdb's table is partial and in-frame only. The sample carries some 240,000 clones, around nine tenths recorded once. The specimen sequenced was peripheral blood. These receptor sequences come from a woman aged 70-85 years with COVID-19, enrolled during active disease.

Remarks on this clone: At one end the junction does not follow the germline gene, possibly because of a read error. The V and J genes are TRBV11-3 and TRBJ2-5; tentatively, D is TRBD1 (7 bases). CDR3 length: 15 amino acids. Germline CDR1 reads SGHNT; CDR2 reads YENEEA. The CDR3 loop is CVSSFDRVRDETQYF. The CDR3 coding sequence is TGTGTCAGCAGCTTCGACAGGGTGCGGGACGAGACCCAGTACTTC.

Only one count was recorded for this clone. The rearrangement joins TRBV19 to TRBJ2-1; 11 bases fit TRBD2. The junction had 4 bases not matched to a gene; V was cut back by 3 bases and J by 9 bases. CDR1 and CDR2 from the germline V gene are LNHDA and SQIVND (reference sequence). The CDR3 totals 14 residues. The CDR3 nucleotides are TGTGCCAGTAGTATGCTAGCGGGAGGACGTGAGCAGTTCTTC. Its protein product is CASSMLAGGREQFF.

CDR3 coding DNA: TGTGCCAGCAGCTTAACTGACCCGGGGTCAGCTGGAGATACGCAGTATTTT. It codes for CASSLTDPGSAGDTQYF. The chain links TRBV7-3 to TRBJ2-3; a weak D match, TRBD2 (5 bases). CDR3 size: 17 residues. V was cut by 0 bases and J by 5 bases, with 18 bases left in between. Germline CDR1 and CDR2: SGHTA and FQGTGA.

The genes are TRBV6-5 and TRBJ1-2; D is possibly TRBD1 (5 bases). Trimming removed 3 bases at V and 7 bases at J, with 15 bases between. The CDR3 loop spans 14 amino acids. From germline, CDR1 is MNHEY and CDR2 SVGAGI. The CDR3 here is CASSYIGGQSGYTF. As DNA, the CDR3 is TGTGCCAGCAGTTATATCGGTGGACAATCTGGCTACACCTTC.

The CDR3 loop reads CASSSSGRTDTQYF. CDR3 nucleotide sequence: TGTGCCAGCAGTTCTAGCGGTCGCACAGATACGCAGTATTTT. This chain uses TRBV7-9 with TRBJ2-3, with TRBD2 matching 7 bases. With 6 bases clipped from V and 1 base from J, the junction kept 4 bases outside the gene matches. The CDR3 has 14 amino acids. The germline CDR1 and CDR2 sequences are SEHNR and FQNEAQ (reference sequence).

This chain connects TRBV7-9 to TRBJ2-7, with 12 bases lining up with TRBD1. The germline gives CDR1 SEHNR, CDR2 FQNEAQ (reference sequence). The CDR3 sequence is 17 residues long. J lost 7 bases, V lost 3 bases, and 13 bases had no gene match. The CDR3 nucleotides are TGTGCCAGCAGCTTTTCGGGGACAGGGGGCCTCCCGCGGGAGCAGTACTTC. Its translation is CASSFSGTGGLPREQYF.

This chain uses TRBV6-5 with TRBJ1-2; D remains ambiguous. CDR1 is MNHEY and CDR2 is SVGAGI in the germline V gene. The length of the CDR3 is 12 residues. V was cut by 6 bases and J by 4 bases, with 9 bases left in between. The CDR3 coding sequence is TGTGCCAGCAGGGCACCCCCCTATGGCTACACCTTC. Amino acids: CASRAPPYGYTF.